One T cell receptor (beta chain) is described in this entry. This record comes from a study of shared T cell receptors in the human thymus. Data came from immunoSEQ multiplex PCR; TCRdb stores just in-frame clones and leaves some out. The sample includes 640,000 or so clones, roughly 86% of them seen just once. The germline CDR1 and CDR2 sequences are MDHEN and SYDVKM. This CDR3 comprises 17 residues. Between the trimmed V and J ends, which lost 5 bases and 0 bases, there was a span of 19 bases. The same data also contributed to another study, on human thymus T cells. That paper states: Serving as donors were healthy Finnish infants, each of whom was having open corrective surgery for congenital heart defects. Thymus tissue was removed during corrective cardiac surgery. Thymic and blood repertoires appeared to show biased V and J gene usage. Thymic repertoires overlap heavily among unrelated individuals, related research has reported.

The clonotype was recovered from a boy less than two years old with a congenital heart defect. The source material was thymocytes. The chain uses TRBV28 and TRBJ1-1; D possibly corresponds to TRBD1 (6 bases). The DNA of the CDR3 is TGTGCCAGCAGTCCCCCCGGCAGGGGACGAATGAACACTGAAGCTTTCTTT. It translates to CASSPPGRGRMNTEAFF.